This section outlines one TCR beta chain sequence together with its context. This entry belongs to a study of Ad26.COV2.S vaccination and SARS-CoV-2 variants. Treatment: about 20 received Ad26.COV2.S at low or high dose, single or two shots; about 5 received placebo; per-sample allocation not given. Repertoires come from day 63 after the first vaccine or placebo injection. The CDR3 covers 15 residues. CDR1 is LGHNA, CDR2 YSLEER, per germline. Trimming shortened V by 5 bases and J by 3 bases, and 13 bases separated the two germline ends. Method: immunoSEQ multiplex PCR; TCRdb's copy keeps in-frame clones and lacks some. Of 350,000 to 400,000 clones listed, more than 85% are singletons.

Sample: peripheral blood, taken in a trial of Ad26.COV2.S vaccine versus placebo. The genes are TRBV4-3 and TRBJ2-2; D is ambiguous. The clonotype was recovered from a person aged 18-65 years who received the Ad26.COV2.S COVID-19 vaccine or a placebo. The CDR3: CASSSRSTYTGELFF. CDR3 nucleotide sequence: TGCGCCAGCAGCTCCCGTTCAACATACACCGGGGAGCTGTTTTTT.